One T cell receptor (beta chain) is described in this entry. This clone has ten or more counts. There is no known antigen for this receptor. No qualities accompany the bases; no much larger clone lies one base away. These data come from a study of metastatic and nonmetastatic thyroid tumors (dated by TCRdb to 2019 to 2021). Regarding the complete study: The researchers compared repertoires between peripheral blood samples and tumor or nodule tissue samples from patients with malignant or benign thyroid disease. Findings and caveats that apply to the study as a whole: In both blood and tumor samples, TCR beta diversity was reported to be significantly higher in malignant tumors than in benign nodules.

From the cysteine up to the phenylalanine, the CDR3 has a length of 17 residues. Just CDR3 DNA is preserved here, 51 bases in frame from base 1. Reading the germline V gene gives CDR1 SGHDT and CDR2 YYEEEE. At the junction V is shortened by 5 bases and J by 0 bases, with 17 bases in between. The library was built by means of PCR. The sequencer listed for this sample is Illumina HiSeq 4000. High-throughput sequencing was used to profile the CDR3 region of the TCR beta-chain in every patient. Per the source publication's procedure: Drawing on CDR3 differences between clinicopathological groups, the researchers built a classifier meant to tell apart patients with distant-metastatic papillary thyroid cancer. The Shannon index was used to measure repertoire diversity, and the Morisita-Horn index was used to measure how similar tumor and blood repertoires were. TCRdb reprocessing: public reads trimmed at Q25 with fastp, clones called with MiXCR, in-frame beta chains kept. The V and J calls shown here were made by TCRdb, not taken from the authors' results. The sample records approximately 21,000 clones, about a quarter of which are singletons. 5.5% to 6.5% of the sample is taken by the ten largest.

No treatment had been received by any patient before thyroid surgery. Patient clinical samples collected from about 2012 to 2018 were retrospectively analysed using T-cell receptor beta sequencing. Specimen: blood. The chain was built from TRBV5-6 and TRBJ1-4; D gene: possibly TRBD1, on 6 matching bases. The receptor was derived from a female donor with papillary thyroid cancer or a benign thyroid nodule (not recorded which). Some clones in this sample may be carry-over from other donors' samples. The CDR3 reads CASRAGGHTATNEKLFF. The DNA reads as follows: TGTGCCAGCAGAGCGGGGGGACACACTGCAACTAATGAAAAACTGTTTTTT.